This T cell receptor beta chain was identified during a study of T-cell reconstitution after alpha-beta-depleted transplantation in children. This clonotype was detected only once. It was with unique molecular identifiers that the TCRbeta library was prepared. TCRdb itself ran the PCR reads through MiXCR, one entry per CDR3 protein. Among around 530,000 distinct CDR3 sequences, 30% to 35% were seen once, and the ten largest hold around 2.3%. Germline V gene lookup returns CDR1 LGHNA and CDR2 YSLEER. Trimming removed 0 bases from V and 0 bases from J, with 12 bases in between. This CDR3 is built from 17 residues.

Sample: PBMCs from the stem cell graft donor, taken from the stem cell graft. The sequence was obtained from a human donor who donated a stem cell graft to a child with aplastic anemia. The chain has TRBV4-3 and TRBJ1-3; D remains unclear. The CDR3 sequence is CASSQDILTNSGNTIYF. The CDR3 nucleotides are TGCGCCAGCAGCCAAGATATCTTAACCAACTCTGGAAACACCATATATTTT.